The source of this T cell receptor beta chain is a study of shared clonotypes between healthy human individuals. Germline V CDR1 and CDR2: MDHEN, SYDVKM. The CDR3 extends over 14 amino acids. Trimming stripped 0 bases from V and 8 bases from J, with 13 bases between. Some clones are missing from TCRdb's copy, which holds only in-frame ones; the method was immunoSEQ multiplex PCR. This table has 760,000 or so clones, roughly 96% appearing once. Naive CD8 cells, CD45RO-negative and positively selected for CCR7, excluded terminally differentiated effector memory CD45RA+ cells. The sequence came from a man aged 25 to 45 in good health. Input material: naive CD8+ T cells sorted from blood. The rearrangement joins TRBV28 to TRBJ1-2; D gene unclear. CDR3 nucleotide sequence: TGTGCCAGCAGTTTATGGGACGGCGCTATGGGCTACACCTTC. Protein product: CASSLWDGAMGYTF.